The 12 T cell receptor beta chains in this list originate from one sample, sequenced in a study of CD8 T cells in Susac syndrome (dated by TCRdb to between 2018 and 2021). Library creation used the immunoSEQ multiplex PCR assay. RNA was extracted using the RNeasy kit, and about 0.45 to 1 ug of the RNA was reverse transcribed with random hexamers. TCRdb reprocessing: public reads trimmed at Q25 with fastp, clones called with MiXCR, in-frame beta chains kept. Each record represents a unique CDR3 protein, reported with the most common genes and DNA among its rows. The sample has some 77,000 distinct CDR3 sequences on record, more than 85% of them singletons. The ten largest clones capture about 0.53% of the sample. The sequencing sample was made of CD4+ T cells from PBMCs. Every receptor here comes from a human donor with Susac syndrome.

V is TRBV4-1 and J is TRBJ2-7, with D possibly being TRBD1 (6 bases). Trimming cost V 0 bases and J 5 bases, with 14 bases left between them. This CDR3 is 15 amino acids long. Germline V gene sequence: CDR1 MGHRA, CDR2 YSYEKL. The CDR3 spells CASSQDWGRLNEQYF. As DNA, the CDR3 is TGCGCCAGCAGCCAAGATTGGGGGCGGCTAAACGAGCAGTACTTC.

The chain links TRBV15 to TRBJ1-4; D unresolved. The CDR3 length is 14 residues. Deletions cut 0 bases from V and 2 bases from J, with 4 bases between. The germline V gene encodes CDR1 LNHNV and CDR2 YYDKDF (reference sequence). The CDR3 is CATSRDYTNEKLFF. As DNA, the CDR3 is TGTGCCACCAGCAGAGATTACACTAATGAAAAACTGTTTTTT.

The gene calls are TRBV19 and TRBJ1-2; D uncertain. The CDR3 has 11 amino acids. CDR1 is LNHDA, CDR2 SQIVND, per germline (reference sequence). V was cut by 5 bases and J by 8 bases, with 9 bases left in between. CDR3 sequence reads: CASSLHRGYTF. CDR3 nucleotides: TGTGCCAGTAGTCTACATAGGGGCTACACCTTC.

In its sample, this clonotype was seen a few times. V and J are TRBV18 and TRBJ2-3, with D unclear. The CDR3 length is 14 residues. Trimming removed 0 bases at V and 0 bases at J, with 4 bases between. Germline assignment: CDR1 KGHSH and CDR2 LQKENI. The CDR3 bases are TGTGCCAGCTCACCACCGGGTAGCACAGATACGCAGTATTTT. Translated, it gives CASSPPGSTDTQYF.

This chain joins TRBV13 and TRBJ2-5, with 7 bases fitting TRBD1. Germline trimming cut 2 bases from V and 4 bases from J; bases unmatched to any gene: 4. The CDR3 covers 14 residues. The germline V gene encodes CDR1 PRHDT and CDR2 FYEKMQ (reference sequence). CDR3 nucleotide sequence: TGTGCCAGCAGCTTAAGATACAGGGGAGAGACCCAGTACTTC. It translates to CASSLRYRGETQYF.

This rearrangement joins TRBV29-1 to TRBJ1-2; 7 bases agree with TRBD1. CDR3 length: 12 residues. Per the germline V gene, CDR1 is SQVTM and CDR2 is ANQGSEA. Trimming cost V 5 bases and J 7 bases; bases outside gene matches: 7. CDR3 region: CSVLVGGSGYTF. The DNA of the CDR3 is TGCAGCGTTCTAGTAGGGGGCAGTGGCTACACCTTC.

About this clonotype itself: Mismatch with germline at one junction end may stem from a read error. In DNA, the CDR3 is TGTGCCAGCAGCATCGGGGCAGGGTCTGGGGCCAACGTCCTGATTTTC. Translating it yields CASSIGAGSGANVLIF. This chain uses TRBV5-4 with TRBJ2-6, with D perhaps assigned TRBD1 or TRBD2 (5 bases each). CDR3 size: 16 residues. The germline CDR1 and CDR2 sequences are SGHNT and YYREEE (reference sequence). Based on the CDR3 plus reference TRBV5-4 and TRBJ2-6, the full variable domain is ETGVTQSPTHLIKTRGQQVTLRCSSQSGHNTVSWYQQALGQGPQFIFQYYREEENGRGNFPPRFSGLQFPNYSSELNVNALELDDSALYLCASSIGAGSGANVLIFGAGSRLTVL.

This chain joins TRBV24-1 and TRBJ1-2; maybe TRBD1 (6 bases). The CDR3 length is 15 residues. CDR1 is KGHDR, CDR2 SFDVKD, per germline. V lost 4 bases to trimming and J lost 7 bases, with 18 bases between them. The CDR3 coding sequence is TGTGCCACCAGTGACCGGAAGGGGGGGGCGCGTGGCTACACCTTC. Residues: CATSDRKGGARGYTF.

The rearrangement links TRBV29-1 to TRBJ2-7; 9 positions agree with TRBD2. The length of the CDR3 is 12 residues. Looked up from germline, CDR1 is SQVTM and CDR2 is ANQGSEA. Trimming took 5 bases from V and 3 from J; bases not matched to a gene: 2. The CDR3 nucleotides read TGCAGCGTTAGCGGGGGGCACTACGAGCAGTACTTC. It translates to CSVSGGHYEQYF.

In this sample, this clonotype turned up a few times. The gene calls are TRBV5-1 and TRBJ2-5, with a weak D call TRBD1 (6 bases). Trimming removed 0 bases at V and 5 bases at J, with 11 bases between. Germline V gene sequence: CDR1 SGHRS, CDR2 YFSETQ. The CDR3 is made up of 14 amino acids. CDR3 protein: CASSLEAGAETQYF. CDR3 bases: TGCGCCAGCAGCTTGGAGGCAGGGGCGGAGACCCAGTACTTC. The full variable domain, in which reference TRBV5-1 and TRBJ2-5 provide the parts outside the CDR3, is KAGVTQTPRYLIKTRGQQVTLSCSPISGHRSVSWYQQTPGQGLQFLFEYFSETQRNKGNFPGRFSGRQFSNSRSEMNVSTLELGDSALYLCASSLEAGAETQYFGPGTRLLVL.

As DNA, the CDR3 is TGTGCCACCTCCCTCGGGCAGCAGATCAATCAGCCCCAGCATTTT. This codes for CATSLGQQINQPQHF. This sequence joins TRBV28 and TRBJ1-5; D gene unclear. The ends were cut back, 10 bases at V and 3 bases at J, with 19 bases in the middle. This CDR3 is built from 15 residues. Germline V gene lookup returns CDR1 MDHEN and CDR2 SYDVKM.

The chain combines TRBV20-1 with TRBJ1-5; TRBD1 is a possible D gene (6 bases). V lost 1 base and J lost 3, with 16 bases in between. This CDR3 region has 16 residues. CDR1 and CDR2 (germline): DFQATT, SNEGSKA (reference sequence). The CDR3 sequence is CSARVPSGGDNQPQHF. CDR3 coding DNA: TGCAGTGCTAGAGTCCCCTCGGGGGGCGACAATCAGCCCCAGCATTTT.